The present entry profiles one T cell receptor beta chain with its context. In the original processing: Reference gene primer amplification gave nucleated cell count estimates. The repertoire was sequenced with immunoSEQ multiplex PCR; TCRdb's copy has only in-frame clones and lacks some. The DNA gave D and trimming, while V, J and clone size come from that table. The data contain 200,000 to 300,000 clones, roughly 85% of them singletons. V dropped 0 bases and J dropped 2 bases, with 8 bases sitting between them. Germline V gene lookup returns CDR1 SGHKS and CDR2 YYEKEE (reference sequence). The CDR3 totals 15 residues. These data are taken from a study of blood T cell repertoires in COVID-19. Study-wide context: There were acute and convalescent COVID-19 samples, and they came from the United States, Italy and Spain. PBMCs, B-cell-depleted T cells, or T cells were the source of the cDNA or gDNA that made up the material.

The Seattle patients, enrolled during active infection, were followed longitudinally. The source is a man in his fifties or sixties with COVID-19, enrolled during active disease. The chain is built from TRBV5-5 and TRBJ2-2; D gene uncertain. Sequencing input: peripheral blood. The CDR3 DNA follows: TGTGCCAGCAGCTTGGCCTCGGTAAACACCGGGGAGCTGTTTTTT. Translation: CASSLASVNTGELFF.